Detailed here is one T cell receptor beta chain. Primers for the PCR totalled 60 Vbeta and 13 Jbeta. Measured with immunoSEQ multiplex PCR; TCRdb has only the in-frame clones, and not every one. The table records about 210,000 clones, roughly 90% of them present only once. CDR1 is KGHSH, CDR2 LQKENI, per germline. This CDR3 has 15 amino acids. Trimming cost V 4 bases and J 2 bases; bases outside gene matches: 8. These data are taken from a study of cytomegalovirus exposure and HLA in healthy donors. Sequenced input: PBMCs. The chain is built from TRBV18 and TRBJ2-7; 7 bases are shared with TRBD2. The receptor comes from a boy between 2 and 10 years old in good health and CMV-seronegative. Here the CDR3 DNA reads TGTGCCAGCTCACACCCCGGGACTACGACCTACGAGCAGTACTTC. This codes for CASSHPGTTTYEQYF.